A selection of T cell receptor beta chains follows, all from one sample in a study of shared clonotypes between healthy human individuals. The protocol was immunoSEQ multiplex PCR, while the TCRdb copy is restricted to in-frame clones and leaves out a portion. The sample lists fewer than 850,000 clones, roughly 88% occurring once. Sequenced: memory CD8+ T cells from PBMCs. The receptors were gathered from a young man in good health. Some clones in this sample may be carry-over from other donors' samples. Both conserved end residues are part of each CDR3. The D gene is left open where the match is weak. Not every row has a clone size; where given, it reads once, few, many or a size class.

cdr3_aa: CASSGGWGSYNEQFF
cdr3_nt: TGCGCCAGCAGCGGAGGGTGGGGCTCCTACAATGAGCAGTTCTTC
clone_size: NA
v_call: TRBV4-1
j_call: TRBJ2-1
d_call: NA

cdr3_aa: CASSWWAGQGYEQYF
cdr3_nt: TGTGCCAGTAGTTGGTGGGCCGGACAGGGCTACGAGCAGTACTTC
clone_size: NA
v_call: TRBV19
j_call: TRBJ2-7
d_call: TRBD1

cdr3_aa: CASSYLWAGGEKLFF
cdr3_nt: TGTGCCAGCAGTTACTTATGGGCGGGCGGTGAAAAACTGTTTTTT
clone_size: NA
v_call: TRBV6-6
j_call: TRBJ1-4
d_call: NA

cdr3_aa: CASSYNQNTEAFF
cdr3_nt: TGTGCCAGCAGTTACAACCAGAACACTGAAGCTTTCTTT
clone_size: NA
v_call: TRBV6-6
j_call: TRBJ1-1
d_call: NA

cdr3_aa: CASRLAGVAYEQYF
cdr3_nt: TGTGCCAGCAGACTAGCGGGAGTGGCCTACGAGCAGTACTTC
clone_size: NA
v_call: TRBV27
j_call: TRBJ2-7
d_call: TRBD2

cdr3_aa: CASSAGQGNTEAFF
cdr3_nt: TGTGCCAGCAGCGCGGGACAGGGAAACACTGAAGCTTTCTTT
clone_size: NA
v_call: TRBV11-2
j_call: TRBJ1-1
d_call: TRBD1

cdr3_aa: CSDGDSMNTEAFF
cdr3_nt: TGCAGCGACGGGGACAGTATGAACACTGAAGCTTTCTTT
clone_size: once
v_call: TRBV29-1
j_call: TRBJ1-1
d_call: TRBD1

cdr3_aa: CASSFGLAGEYEQYF
cdr3_nt: TGTGCCAGTAGTTTCGGACTAGCGGGAGAGTACGAGCAGTACTTC
clone_size: NA
v_call: TRBV19
j_call: TRBJ2-7
d_call: TRBD2

cdr3_aa: CASSESAGAGVNF
cdr3_nt: TGTGCCAGCAGTGAAAGTGCAGGGGCCGGAGTGAACTTC
clone_size: NA
v_call: TRBV6-1
j_call: TRBJ2-7
d_call: NA

cdr3_aa: CASTRGHLNEKLFF
cdr3_nt: TGTGCCAGCACCCGGGGGCATCTCAATGAAAAACTGTTTTTT
clone_size: NA
v_call: TRBV7-2
j_call: TRBJ1-4
d_call: NA

cdr3_aa: CASSLSVGAQHF
cdr3_nt: TGTGCCAGCAGCCTCTCCGTGGGGGCCCAGCATTTT
clone_size: once
v_call: TRBV28
j_call: TRBJ1-5
d_call: NA

cdr3_aa: CASSLSGDSIRGYTF
cdr3_nt: TGTGCCAGCAGCTTAAGCGGGGACTCGATCCGTGGCTACACCTTC
clone_size: NA
v_call: TRBV7-9
j_call: TRBJ1-2
d_call: NA

cdr3_aa: CASSPFGSAEAFF
cdr3_nt: TGTGCCAGTAGTCCCTTCGGGTCCGCGGAAGCTTTCTTT
clone_size: NA
v_call: TRBV19
j_call: TRBJ1-1
d_call: NA

cdr3_aa: CASSATGEYWPQHF
cdr3_nt: TGTGCCAGCAGTGCTACAGGGGAATATTGGCCCCAGCATTTT
clone_size: many
v_call: TRBV6-1
j_call: TRBJ1-5
d_call: TRBD1

cdr3_aa: CASSPPTVYEQYF
cdr3_nt: TGTGCCAGCAGCCCCCCGACGGTATACGAGCAGTACTTC
clone_size: NA
v_call: TRBV11-2
j_call: TRBJ2-7
d_call: NA

cdr3_aa: CASSIWDSRGDTIYF
cdr3_nt: TGTGCCAGTAGTATATGGGACAGCCGAGGAGACACCATATATTTT
clone_size: NA
v_call: TRBV19
j_call: TRBJ1-3
d_call: TRBD1

cdr3_aa: CASSFTPTWDEQFF
cdr3_nt: TGTGCCAGCAGTTTCACCCCCACCTGGGATGAGCAGTTCTTC
clone_size: NA
v_call: TRBV27
j_call: TRBJ2-1
d_call: NA

cdr3_aa: CASSVETAYEQFF
cdr3_nt: TGTGCCAGCAGCGTTGAGACCGCTTATGAGCAGTTCTTC
clone_size: NA
v_call: TRBV11-2
j_call: TRBJ2-1
d_call: NA

cdr3_aa: CASMGGASGYTF
cdr3_nt: TGTGCCAGCATGGGGGGCGCTTCTGGCTACACCTTC
clone_size: NA
v_call: TRBV5-6
j_call: TRBJ1-2
d_call: NA

cdr3_aa: CASSLRDGANQPQHF
cdr3_nt: TGTGCCAGCAGCTTACGGGATGGGGCAAATCAGCCCCAGCATTTT
clone_size: NA
v_call: TRBV7-9
j_call: TRBJ1-5
d_call: NA

cdr3_aa: CASSPRSNTGELFF
cdr3_nt: TGTGCCAGCAGTCCTAGATCGAACACCGGGGAGCTGTTTTTT
clone_size: once
v_call: TRBV6-4
j_call: TRBJ2-2
d_call: NA

cdr3_aa: CASSLAGLAGREQYF
cdr3_nt: TGTGCCAGCAGCTTAGCCGGTCTAGCGGGACGCGAGCAGTACTTC
clone_size: NA
v_call: TRBV7-2
j_call: TRBJ2-7
d_call: TRBD2

cdr3_aa: CASRERGYNEQFF
cdr3_nt: TGTGCCAGCAGAGAGCGGGGCTACAATGAGCAGTTCTTC
clone_size: NA
v_call: TRBV6-6
j_call: TRBJ2-1
d_call: TRBD2

cdr3_aa: CASSVGLAGAGEQFF
cdr3_nt: TGTGCCAGCAGCGTAGGGCTAGCGGGAGCCGGTGAGCAGTTCTTC
clone_size: NA
v_call: TRBV9
j_call: TRBJ2-1
d_call: TRBD2

cdr3_aa: CASSADGTGLSYNEQFF
cdr3_nt: TGTGCCAGCAGCGCGGATGGGACAGGCCTAAGCTACAATGAGCAGTTCTTC
clone_size: NA
v_call: TRBV9
j_call: TRBJ2-1
d_call: TRBD1

cdr3_aa: CASSVAAGTYEQYF
cdr3_nt: TGCGCCAGCAGTGTGGCAGCGGGGACCTACGAGCAGTACTTC
clone_size: NA
v_call: TRBV10-1
j_call: TRBJ2-7
d_call: TRBD2

cdr3_aa: CASSLSAVSYNEQFF
cdr3_nt: TGTGCCAGCAGTCTGAGCGCAGTATCCTACAATGAGCAGTTCTTC
clone_size: NA
v_call: TRBV27
j_call: TRBJ2-1
d_call: NA

cdr3_aa: CSVGRLAGGPSITDTQYF
cdr3_nt: TGCAGCGTTGGTAGACTAGCGGGAGGTCCTTCAATCACAGATACGCAGTATTTT
clone_size: once
v_call: TRBV29-1
j_call: TRBJ2-3
d_call: TRBD2

cdr3_aa: CASSLAEAYEQYF
cdr3_nt: TGTGCCAGCAGTCTAGCGGAGGCCTACGAGCAGTACTTC
clone_size: NA
v_call: TRBV28
j_call: TRBJ2-7
d_call: TRBD2

cdr3_aa: CASSIGTGGDETQYF
cdr3_nt: TGTGCCAGCAGCATAGGGACAGGGGGCGACGAGACCCAGTACTTC
clone_size: NA
v_call: TRBV7-8
j_call: TRBJ2-5
d_call: TRBD1

cdr3_aa: CASWGAGDTQYF
cdr3_nt: TGTGCCAGCTGGGGGGCTGGAGATACGCAGTATTTT
clone_size: NA
v_call: TRBV2
j_call: TRBJ2-3
d_call: NA

cdr3_aa: CASSGGWGDGYTF
cdr3_nt: TGTGCCAGCAGTGGGGGATGGGGAGATGGCTACACCTTC
clone_size: NA
v_call: TRBV28
j_call: TRBJ1-2
d_call: NA

cdr3_aa: CAWMGMSSYEQYF
cdr3_nt: TGTGCCTGGATGGGTATGAGCTCCTACGAGCAGTACTTC
clone_size: NA
v_call: TRBV30
j_call: TRBJ2-7
d_call: NA

cdr3_aa: CASRPSGGRGLETQYF
cdr3_nt: TGTGCCAGCAGACCCTCCGGCGGGAGGGGGCTCGAGACCCAGTACTTC
clone_size: NA
v_call: TRBV11-2
j_call: TRBJ2-5
d_call: TRBD2

cdr3_aa: CASSFSRPTGPERIHTF
cdr3_nt: TGTGCCAGCAGCTTCTCTCGGCCGACGGGACCGGAGAGGATCCACACCTTC
clone_size: NA
v_call: TRBV5-6
j_call: TRBJ1-2
d_call: NA

cdr3_aa: CASSVPDRGDTDTQYF
cdr3_nt: TGTGCCAGCAGCGTACCGGACAGGGGAGACACAGATACGCAGTATTTT
clone_size: NA
v_call: TRBV9
j_call: TRBJ2-3
d_call: TRBD1

cdr3_aa: CASSLAITGRSYEQYF
cdr3_nt: TGTGCCAGCAGCTTAGCGATCACAGGGCGTTCCTACGAGCAGTACTTC
clone_size: NA
v_call: TRBV7-2
j_call: TRBJ2-7
d_call: NA

cdr3_aa: CAIRGMTNTEAFF
cdr3_nt: TGTGCCATCAGGGGGATGACGAACACTGAAGCTTTCTTT
clone_size: NA
v_call: TRBV5-4
j_call: TRBJ1-1
d_call: TRBD1

cdr3_aa: CASRGREGRGETQYF
cdr3_nt: TGTGCCAGCCGCGGACGGGAGGGCCGAGGGGAGACCCAGTACTTC
clone_size: NA
v_call: TRBV2
j_call: TRBJ2-5
d_call: TRBD2

cdr3_aa: CASSYTGGVQETQYF
cdr3_nt: TGTGCCAGCAGTTACACCGGGGGTGTACAAGAGACCCAGTACTTC
clone_size: NA
v_call: TRBV6-5
j_call: TRBJ2-5
d_call: NA

cdr3_aa: CASSLGDMALYEQYF
cdr3_nt: TGTGCCAGCAGCTTAGGGGATATGGCCCTCTACGAGCAGTACTTC
clone_size: NA
v_call: TRBV7-9
j_call: TRBJ2-7
d_call: NA

cdr3_aa: CASSLGGRAIWPQHF
cdr3_nt: TGTGCCAGCAGTTTAGGAGGGAGGGCCATTTGGCCCCAGCATTTT
clone_size: once
v_call: TRBV27
j_call: TRBJ1-5
d_call: NA